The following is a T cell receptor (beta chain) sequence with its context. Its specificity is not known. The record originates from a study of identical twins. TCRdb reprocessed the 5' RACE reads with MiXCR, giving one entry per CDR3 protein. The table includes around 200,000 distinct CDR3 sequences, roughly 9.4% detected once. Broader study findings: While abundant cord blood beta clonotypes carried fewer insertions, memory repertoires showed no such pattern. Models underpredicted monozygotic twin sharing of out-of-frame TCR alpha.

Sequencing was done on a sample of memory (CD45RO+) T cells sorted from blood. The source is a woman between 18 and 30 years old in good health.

The CDR3, as DNA: TGTGCCAGCGTTGGGGCCACCGGGGAGCTGTTTTTT. It is translated as CASVGATGELFF. V gene TRBV7-3 combines with J gene TRBJ2-2; TRBD1 is a possible D gene (5 bases). V was pared by 8 bases and J by 4 bases, with 8 bases between. CDR3 length: 12 amino acids. Germline CDR1 SGHTA, CDR2 FQGTGA.